A single sample gave rise to the 20 T cell receptor beta chains below, sequenced in a study of post-analysis software for immune sequencing data. Study findings and constraints: In patients, TRBV5-6, TRBV5-1 and TRBV20-1 belonged to roughly five TRBV segments found more frequently than in controls.

Tagging with unique molecular identifiers was a feature of the TCR beta cDNA libraries. TCRdb fed the PCR reads into MiXCR, producing one record per CDR3 protein. The sample holds hundreds of thousands of distinct CDR3 sequences; 45% are singletons and the top ten take around 10%. These TCRs' antigens remain unknown. The specimen was blood. Receptor source: a girl aged 5-17 years with multiple sclerosis.

This clonotype was seen only a few times. This chain uses TRBV3-1 with TRBJ2-7, with 8 bases aligning to TRBD1. Trimming cost V 1 base and J 7 bases; bases outside gene matches: 6. CDR1 and CDR2 from the germline V gene are LGHDT and YNNKEL (reference sequence). The CDR3 runs 14 residues. CDR3: CASSQGTGWWEQYF. In DNA, the CDR3 is TGTGCCAGCAGCCAAGGGACAGGGTGGTGGGAGCAGTACTTC.

This clonotype was counted a few times. CDR3 region: CASSQETGDILETQYF. The CDR3 DNA reads TGCGCCAGCAGCCAAGAGACAGGGGATATCTTGGAGACCCAGTACTTC. V gene TRBV4-1 combines with J gene TRBJ2-5, with 8 bases identical to TRBD1. The CDR3 length is 16 residues. Germline assignment: CDR1 MGHRA and CDR2 YSYEKL. V gave up 0 bases and J gave up 5 bases; unmatched junction bases: 8.

This sequence joins TRBV29-1 and TRBJ1-2, with 7 bases matching TRBD1. Trimming at V came to 3 bases and at J to 2 bases, leaving 3 bases not matched to a gene. Germline loops: CDR1 SQVTM, CDR2 ANQGSEA. The CDR3 totals 13 residues. CDR3 amino acids: CSVEGQLNYGYTF. DNA for the CDR3: TGCAGCGTTGAGGGACAGCTGAACTATGGCTACACCTTC.

Concerning this clonotype itself: A much more abundant neighbour one base away suggests this may be a read error. The rearrangement joins TRBV9 to TRBJ2-5; D is uncertain. The V gene lost 3 bases and the J gene lost 0 bases, with 3 bases spanning the gap. The germline gives CDR1 SGDLS, CDR2 YYNGEE. This CDR3 contains 12 residues. The CDR3 spells CASSAYQETQYF. Here the CDR3 DNA reads TGTGCCAGCAGCGCTTACCAAGAGACCCAGTACTTC.

This chain links TRBV7-3 with TRBJ2-7; 13 bases are shared with TRBD2. Per the germline V gene, CDR1 is SGHTA and CDR2 is FQGTGA. After removal of 0 bases from V and 4 bases from J, the junction contained 3 bases not matched to a gene. This CDR3 spans 16 amino acids. The CDR3: CASSLTWTSGSYEQYF. The CDR3, as DNA: TGTGCCAGCAGCTTAACGTGGACTAGCGGGAGTTACGAGCAGTACTTC.

The genes are TRBV4-2 and TRBJ2-1; tentatively, D is TRBD2 (6 bases). The V gene lost 3 bases and the J gene lost 4 bases, with 16 bases spanning the gap. CDR3 length: 16 residues. In germline, CDR1 is LGHNA, CDR2 YNFKEQ. CDR3 coding DNA: TGTGCCAGCAGCCAGAAATGGGACTTAAATTACAATGAGCAGTTCTTC. Translating gives CASSQKWDLNYNEQFF.

The rearrangement uses TRBV29-1 and TRBJ2-1; 7 nucleotides line up with TRBD1. CDR3 length: 14 amino acids. CDR1 and CDR2 (germline): SQVTM, ANQGSEA. V lost 4 bases and J lost 7; bases outside the gene matches: 10. The CDR3 spells CSVALGTDRNEQFF. The DNA of the CDR3 is TGCAGCGTTGCTTTAGGGACAGATAGAAATGAGCAGTTCTTC.

This clonotype appeared a few times. The gene calls are TRBV20-1 and TRBJ2-6; the D is unclear. The CDR3 length is 17 residues. Per germline, CDR1 DFQATT and CDR2 SNEGSKA (reference sequence). Trimming shortened V by 0 bases and J by 0 bases, and 12 bases separated the two germline ends. This CDR3 is CSARDLSGHSGANVLTF. CDR3 DNA sequence: TGCAGTGCTAGAGACCTTTCTGGGCACTCTGGGGCCAACGTCCTGACTTTC.

The chain combines TRBV11-2 with TRBJ2-5; 10 bases fit TRBD2. V lost 5 bases, J lost 4 bases, and 16 bases stayed unmatched. The CDR3 spans 18 residues. Germline V CDR1 and CDR2: SGHAT, FQNNGV. The CDR3 DNA is TGTGCCAGCAGCCTCCCATCCACTAGCGGGGAGCCCACAGAGACCCAGTACTTC. The encoded protein is CASSLPSTSGEPTETQYF.

The chain is built from TRBV18 and TRBJ2-5, with 12 bases aligning to TRBD2. The J segment lost 1 base and the V segment lost 0 bases, leaving 6 bases of the junction unmatched. The CDR3 consists of 18 residues. Germline V gives CDR1 KGHSH, CDR2 LQKENI. In DNA, the CDR3 is TGTGCCAGCTCACCACCGTCTCTAGCGGGAGGGCTCCAAGAGACCCAGTACTTC. Amino acid sequence: CASSPPSLAGGLQETQYF.

V and J are TRBV20-1 and TRBJ2-5; TRBD2 matches 8 bases. V was clipped by 6 bases and J by 2 bases; unmatched bases: 8. Germline-derived CDR1 and CDR2 are DFQATT and SNEGSKA (reference sequence). The CDR3 has 14 residues. CDR3 in amino acids: CSAPPIAGQETQYF. As DNA, the CDR3 is TGCAGTGCCCCCCCGATAGCGGGACAAGAGACCCAGTACTTC.

This clonotype was seen only a few times. The chain employs TRBV10-3 and TRBJ2-7, with unresolved D. This CDR3 region has 14 residues. The germline V and J ends were trimmed by 3 bases and 2 bases, with 11 bases remaining between them. Germline CDR1 ENHRY, CDR2 SYGVKD. As DNA, the CDR3 is TGTGCCATCAGTGATTCCAGTTCACCCTACGAGCAGTACTTC. Amino acid sequence: CAISDSSSPYEQYF.

This clonotype was found a few times. The gene calls are TRBV11-1 and TRBJ2-5, with a weak D call TRBD2 (5 bases). V was pared by 7 bases and J by 2 bases, with 14 bases between. This CDR3 contains 14 residues. The V gene's germline CDR1 is SGHAT and CDR2 FQDESV (reference sequence). As DNA, the CDR3 is TGTGCCAGCACCAGAGGGCAGGATCAAGAGACCCAGTACTTC. Protein sequence: CASTRGQDQETQYF.

This chain links TRBV11-2 with TRBJ1-2; D may be TRBD1 (5 bases). CDR3 length equals 13 residues. V lost 0 bases and J lost 7, with 9 bases in between. Per the germline V gene, CDR1 is SGHAT and CDR2 is FQNNGV. CDR3 in DNA: TGTGCCAGCAGCTTAGATCGGGGGGGTGGCTACACCTTC. This gives the protein CASSLDRGGGYTF. Filled out from reference TRBV11-2 and TRBJ1-2, the complete variable domain reads EAGVAQSPRYKIIEKRQSVAFWCNPISGHATLYWYQQILGQGPKLLIQFQNNGVVDDSQLPKDRFSAERLKGVDSTLKIQPAKLEDSAVYLCASSLDRGGGYTFGSGTRLTVV.

V is TRBV10-3 and J is TRBJ1-2; D gene ambiguous. Germline V gene data show CDR1 as ENHRY and CDR2 as SYGVKD. This CDR3 contains 13 residues. Trimming stripped 2 bases from V and 7 bases from J, with 11 bases between. The CDR3: CAISEELDGGYTF. In nucleotides, the CDR3 is TGTGCCATCAGTGAGGAATTAGATGGTGGCTACACCTTC.

Written as DNA, the CDR3 is TGCGCCAGCAGCCCTTCAGGGGGCAGGTCTGGGGCCAACGTCCTGACTTTC. It translates to CASSPSGGRSGANVLTF. The chain has TRBV5-1 and TRBJ2-6, with TRBD1 identical over 8 bases. After removal of 4 bases from V and 1 base from J, the junction contained 7 bases not matched to a gene. Germline V gives CDR1 SGHRS, CDR2 YFSETQ. CDR3 length: 17 residues. Together with reference TRBV5-1 and TRBJ2-6, the CDR3 gives the full variable domain: KAGVTQTPRYLIKTRGQQVTLSCSPISGHRSVSWYQQTPGQGLQFLFEYFSETQRNKGNFPGRFSGRQFSNSRSEMNVSTLELGDSALYLCASSPSGGRSGANVLTFGAGSRLTVL.

Only a few counts were recorded for this clonotype. The CDR3: CASSYSGPGHDPQHF. Here the CDR3 DNA reads TGTGCCAGCAGTTACTCGGGACCGGGTCATGATCCCCAGCATTTT. The chain joins TRBV6-5 to TRBJ1-5; D perhaps matches TRBD1 (5 bases). This CDR3 contains 15 residues. Deletions cut 0 bases from V and 10 bases from J, with 16 bases between. Germline V gives CDR1 MNHEY, CDR2 SVGAGI.

Only a few counts were recorded for this clonotype. The genes are TRBV7-9 and TRBJ1-4; the D gene is possibly TRBD1 (5 bases). CDR1 and CDR2 (germline): SEHNR, FQNEAQ (reference sequence). There are 16 residues in the CDR3. V was trimmed by 1 base and J by 0 bases, leaving 9 bases between them. CDR3 DNA sequence: TGTGCCAGCAGCTTAGGAGGGACCGCAACTAATGAAAAACTGTTTTTT. It is translated as CASSLGGTATNEKLFF. The full variable domain, in which reference TRBV7-9 and TRBJ1-4 provide the parts outside the CDR3, is DTGVSQNPRHKITKRGQNVTFRCDPISEHNRLYWYRQTLGQGPEFLTYFQNEAQLEKSRLLSDRFSAERPKGSFSTLEIQRTEQGDSAMYLCASSLGGTATNEKLFFGSGTQLSVL.

The gene calls are TRBV29-1 and TRBJ2-7, with D perhaps TRBD2 (5 bases). V was cut by 1 base and J by 2 bases, with 9 bases left in between. CDR1 is SQVTM and CDR2 is ANQGSEA in the germline V gene. The CDR3 sequence is 13 residues long. Written as DNA, the CDR3 is TGCAGCGTTGAAGCCGGGGAACCCTACGAGCAGTACTTC. It specifies CSVEAGEPYEQYF.

At least ten counts were recorded for this clonotype. J is TRBJ2-1 and V is TRBV24-1; 13 positions match TRBD2. Germline V gives CDR1 KGHDR, CDR2 SFDVKD. V dropped 10 bases and J dropped 9; count of bases not matched to a gene: 5. The CDR3 consists of 13 residues. CDR3 DNA sequence: TGTGCCACAGGACTAGCGGGAGTCGGTGAGCAGTTCTTC. This gives the protein CATGLAGVGEQFF.